Given below is one T cell receptor beta chain in context. These data are taken from a study of cytomegalovirus exposure and HLA in healthy donors. In the study overall: A previous analysis identified 95 million to 130 million unique TCR beta sequences derived from about 180 million T cells.

CDR3 size: 16 residues. Germline V gene data show CDR1 as MDHEN and CDR2 as SYDVKM. V lost 5 bases to trimming and J lost 2 bases, with 15 bases between them. With 60 Vbeta and 13 Jbeta primers, the PCR was carried out. The repertoire was sequenced with immunoSEQ multiplex PCR; TCRdb's copy has only in-frame clones and lacks some. The table lists 90,000 to 120,000 clones, around 76% of them singletons. Sequencing was performed on PBMCs. The V gene is TRBV28, the J gene TRBJ2-2; possible D gene TRBD1, 5 bases. The receptor's source is a man younger than 30 in good health and CMV-seronegative. CDR3 sequence (DNA): TGTGCCAGCAGTCCCCGGACACACTCTAACACCGGGGAGCTGTTTTTT. As protein: CASSPRTHSNTGELFF.